This TCR beta chain was obtained from a study of cytomegalovirus exposure and HLA in healthy donors. Both 60 Vbeta primers and 13 Jbeta primers went into the PCR. Assay used: immunoSEQ multiplex PCR; TCRdb lists only in-frame clones, some missing. The data contain some 140,000 clones, approximately 60% of them singletons. CDR1 and CDR2 (germline): SQVTM, ANQGSEA. The CDR3 contains 15 residues. J lost 2 bases, V lost 4 bases, and 5 bases had no gene match. The chain links TRBV29-1 to TRBJ2-3; 11 bases align to TRBD2. The TCR originated in a human donor in good health. Input material: PBMCs. The CDR3 region has the DNA TGCAGCGTTGTCCCACTAGCGGGAGTCACAGATACGCAGTATTTT. Its translation is CSVVPLAGVTDTQYF.